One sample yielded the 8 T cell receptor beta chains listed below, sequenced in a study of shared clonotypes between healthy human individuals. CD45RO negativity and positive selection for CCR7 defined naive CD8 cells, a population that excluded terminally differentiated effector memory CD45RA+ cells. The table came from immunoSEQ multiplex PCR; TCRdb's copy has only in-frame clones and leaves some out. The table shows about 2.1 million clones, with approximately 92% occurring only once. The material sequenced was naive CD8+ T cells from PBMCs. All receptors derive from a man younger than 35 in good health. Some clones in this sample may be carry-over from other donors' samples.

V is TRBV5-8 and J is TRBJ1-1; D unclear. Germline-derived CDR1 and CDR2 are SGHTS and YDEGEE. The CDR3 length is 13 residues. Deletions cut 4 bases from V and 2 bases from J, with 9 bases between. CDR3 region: CASSALDNTEAFF. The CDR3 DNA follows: TGTGCCAGCAGCGCCCTGGATAACACTGAAGCTTTCTTT. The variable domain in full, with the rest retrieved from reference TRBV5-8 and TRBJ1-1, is EAGVTQSPTHLIKTRGQQATLRCSPISGHTSVYWYQQALGLGLQFLLWYDEGEERNRGNFPPRFSGRQFPNYSSELNVNALELEDSALYLCASSALDNTEAFFGQGTRLTVV.

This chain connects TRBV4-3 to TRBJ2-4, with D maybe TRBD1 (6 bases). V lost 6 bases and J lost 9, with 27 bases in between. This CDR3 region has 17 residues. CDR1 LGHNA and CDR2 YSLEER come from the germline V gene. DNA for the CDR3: TGCGCCAGCAGTCAACTAAGGGGGACGGAACGCCAGGGCATTCAGTACTTC. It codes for CASSQLRGTERQGIQYF.

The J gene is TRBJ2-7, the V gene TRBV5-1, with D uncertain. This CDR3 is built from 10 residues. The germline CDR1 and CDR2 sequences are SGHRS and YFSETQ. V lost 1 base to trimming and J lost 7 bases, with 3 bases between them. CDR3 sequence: CASSLFEQYF. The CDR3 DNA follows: TGCGCCAGCAGCTTGTTTGAGCAGTACTTC.

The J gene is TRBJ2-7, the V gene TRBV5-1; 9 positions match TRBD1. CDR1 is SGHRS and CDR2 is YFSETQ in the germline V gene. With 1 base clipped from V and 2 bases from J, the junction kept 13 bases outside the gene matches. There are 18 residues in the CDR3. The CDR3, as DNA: TGCGCCAGCAGCTTGTTCTTGTCGCCACAGGGGGCCGCCTACGAGCAGTACTTC. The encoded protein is CASSLFLSPQGAAYEQYF.

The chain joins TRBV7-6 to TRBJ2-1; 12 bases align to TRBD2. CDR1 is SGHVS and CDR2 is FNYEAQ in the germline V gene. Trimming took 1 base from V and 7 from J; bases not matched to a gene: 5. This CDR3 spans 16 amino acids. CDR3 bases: TGTGCCAGCAGCTTAGAGACTAGCGGGAGTCAAAATGAGCAGTTCTTC. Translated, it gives CASSLETSGSQNEQFF.

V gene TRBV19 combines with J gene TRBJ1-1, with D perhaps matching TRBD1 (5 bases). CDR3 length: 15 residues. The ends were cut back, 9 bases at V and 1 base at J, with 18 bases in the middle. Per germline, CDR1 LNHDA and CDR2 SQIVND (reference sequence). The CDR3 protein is CASALSGGTNTEAFF. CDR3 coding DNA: TGTGCCAGCGCCCTCTCCGGGGGAACGAACACTGAAGCTTTCTTT.

DNA of the CDR3: TGTGCCAGCAGCTGGACAGGGCCCAATGAGCAGTTCTTC. Its translation is CASSWTGPNEQFF. This chain joins TRBV5-5 and TRBJ2-1; TRBD1 matches at 8 bases. This CDR3 region has 13 residues. The V gene's germline CDR1 is SGHKS and CDR2 YYEKEE (reference sequence). Trimming took 3 bases from V and 6 from J; bases not matched to a gene: 2.

CDR3 DNA: TGTGCCAGCAGTGCCGGGACGAAGGGATACGAGCAGTACTTC. This gives the protein CASSAGTKGYEQYF. This chain joins TRBV27 and TRBJ2-7; the D gene could be TRBD1 or TRBD2 (5 bases each). Germline V gene data show CDR1 as MNHEY and CDR2 as SMNVEV (reference sequence). This CDR3 has 14 amino acids. Trimming cost V 5 bases and J 4 bases, with 15 bases left between them.